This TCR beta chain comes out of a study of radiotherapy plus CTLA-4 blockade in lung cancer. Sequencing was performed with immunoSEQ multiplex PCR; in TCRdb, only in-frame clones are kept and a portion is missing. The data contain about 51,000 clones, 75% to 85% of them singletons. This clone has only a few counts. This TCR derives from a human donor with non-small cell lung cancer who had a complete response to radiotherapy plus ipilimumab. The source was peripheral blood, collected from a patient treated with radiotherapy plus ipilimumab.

The DNA for the CDR3 is TGTGCCAGCAGCTTACATCCGGGGGGCCGAACCTACGAGCAGTACTTC. It codes for CASSLHPGGRTYEQYF. This chain uses TRBV11-2 with TRBJ2-7; possibly TRBD2 for D (7 bases). Looked up from germline, CDR1 is SGHAT and CDR2 is FQNNGV. The CDR3 sequence is 16 residues long. V lost 2 bases and J 2 bases, leaving 16 bases between the germline ends.